Shown below are 2 T cell receptor beta chains from a single sample sequenced in a study of cytomegalovirus exposure and HLA in healthy donors. With 60 Vbeta and 13 Jbeta primers, the PCR was carried out. Data came from immunoSEQ multiplex PCR; TCRdb stores just in-frame clones and leaves some out. The sample carries under 150,000 clones, around 82% recorded once. The sample taken for sequencing was PBMCs. All receptors come from a woman in her thirties or forties in good health and CMV-seropositive.

V and J are TRBV7-8 and TRBJ2-7; no clear D. Trimming removed 8 bases at V and 3 bases at J, with 17 bases between. CDR3 length: 14 residues. The germline V gene encodes CDR1 SGHVS and CDR2 FQNEAQ. CDR3 sequence reads: CASAPAGGNYEQYF. CDR3 DNA sequence: TGTGCCAGCGCTCCCGCCGGCGGTAACTACGAGCAGTACTTC.

The chain couples TRBV6-1 to TRBJ2-2; tentatively, D is TRBD1 (5 bases). The CDR3 extends over 14 amino acids. Germline-derived CDR1 and CDR2 are MNHNS and SASEGT. Trimming removed 4 bases from V and 6 bases from J, with 12 bases in between. The CDR3, as DNA: TGTGCCAGCAGTGTAAACAGGAATGCCGGGGAGCTGTTTTTT. It yields the protein CASSVNRNAGELFF.